This T cell receptor (beta chain) emerged from a study of glioma-infiltrating T cells after dendritic cell vaccination. This clone was counted a few times. All glioblastoma patients lacked an isocitrate dehydrogenase mutation. Before vaccination, two weeks after the third vaccination, and at progression, PBMC were collected. Input was around 2.1 ug genomic DNA, or all available if less. Profiled with immunoSEQ multiplex PCR; TCRdb holds only in-frame clones, not every one. Of fewer than 50,000 clones listed, 70% to 85% were seen once; the top ten hold less than 8.5%. V gave up 0 bases and J gave up 4 bases; unmatched junction bases: 2. This CDR3 has 15 residues. Germline V gene data show CDR1 as LGHNA and CDR2 as YSLEER.

This material consisted of blood, taken before dendritic cell vaccination. The receptor was isolated from a human donor with glioblastoma. The gene calls are TRBV4-3 and TRBJ2-3, with TRBD2 matching over 9 bases. The CDR3 loop reads CASSQERGGADTQYF. DNA of the CDR3: TGCGCCAGCAGCCAAGAGCGGGGGGGCGCAGATACGCAGTATTTT.